Each of the 21 T cell receptor beta chains below was sequenced from the same sample in a study of cytomegalovirus exposure and HLA in healthy donors. Both 60 Vbeta primers and 13 Jbeta primers went into the PCR. Method: immunoSEQ multiplex PCR; TCRdb's copy keeps in-frame clones and lacks some. Found here are 150,000 to 200,000 clones, over 70% of them singletons; the top ten hold around 2%. Specimen: PBMCs. These receptors were collected from a woman under 30 in good health and CMV-seropositive.

This clone was counted a few times. This chain joins TRBV19 and TRBJ2-7, with 10 bases fitting TRBD2. This CDR3 has 16 residues. Germline V gives CDR1 LNHDA, CDR2 SQIVND (reference sequence). Trimming at V came to 3 bases and at J to 1 base, leaving 6 bases not matched to a gene. As DNA, the CDR3 is TGTGCCAGTAGTATGCATCTGACTAGCGGGTCCTACGAGCAGTACTTC. Translating it yields CASSMHLTSGSYEQYF.

This sequence joins TRBV7-6 and TRBJ2-5; 9 bases map to TRBD1. The length of the CDR3 is 15 residues. The germline gives CDR1 SGHVS, CDR2 FNYEAQ. J lost 3 bases, V lost 5 bases, and 7 bases had no gene match. Here the CDR3 DNA reads TGTGCCAGCAGCCGGGACAGGGTGTTTGAAGAGACCCAGTACTTC. Encoded protein: CASSRDRVFEETQYF.

This chain uses TRBV9 with TRBJ2-1; 13 positions match TRBD2. The ends lost 4 bases at V and 7 bases at J; junction bases unmatched: 5. The CDR3 runs to 15 residues. Germline V gene sequence: CDR1 SGDLS, CDR2 YYNGEE. The CDR3 sequence: CASSSRLAGGNEQFF. The CDR3 DNA reads as TGTGCCAGCAGCTCCAGACTAGCGGGAGGAAATGAGCAGTTCTTC.

The gene calls are TRBV7-9 and TRBJ2-1; 7 nucleotides match TRBD1. This CDR3 is 12 amino acids long. V was pared by 7 bases and J by 9 bases, with 6 bases of the junction left unmatched. Germline V gene sequence: CDR1 SEHNR, CDR2 FQNEAQ (reference sequence). DNA for the CDR3: TGTGCCAGCACCCAACCAGGGGGTGAGCAGTTCTTC. It encodes CASTQPGGEQFF. The full variable domain, its missing parts supplied by reference TRBV7-9 and TRBJ2-1, is DTGVSQNPRHKITKRGQNVTFRCDPISEHNRLYWYRQTLGQGPEFLTYFQNEAQLEKSRLLSDRFSAERPKGSFSTLEIQRTEQGDSAMYLCASTQPGGEQFFGPGTRLTVL.

V is TRBV7-9 and J is TRBJ1-1, with D unresolved. V lost 6 bases and J 0 bases, leaving 17 bases between the germline ends. CDR3 length: 16 residues. Germline V CDR1 and CDR2: SEHNR, FQNEAQ (reference sequence). Written as DNA, the CDR3 is TGTGCCAGCAGGGTTGTCCCGGGATCCATGAACACTGAAGCTTTCTTT. This sequence encodes CASRVVPGSMNTEAFF.

This rearrangement joins TRBV7-2 to TRBJ2-1; weak D call: TRBD2 (6 bases). V was trimmed by 4 bases and J by 5 bases, leaving 9 bases between them. The CDR3 runs to 13 residues. CDR1 SGHTA and CDR2 FQGNSA come from the germline V gene. The CDR3 loop is CASSWGLNNEQFF. CDR3 nucleotide sequence: TGTGCCAGCAGCTGGGGACTCAACAATGAGCAGTTCTTC.

The CDR3, as DNA: TGTGCCTGGAAGGGGGCAAGTAATTCACCCCTCCACTTT. It specifies CAWKGASNSPLHF. V is TRBV30 and J is TRBJ1-6, with 7 nucleotides matching TRBD1. The V segment lost 4 bases and the J segment 6 bases; nucleotides outside the gene matches: 3. Germline V gives CDR1 GTSNPN, CDR2 SVGIG (reference sequence). The CDR3 spans 13 residues.

The chain joins TRBV4-1 to TRBJ2-7; D gene unclear. Trimming took off 0 bases at V and 3 bases at J, with 6 bases between the two ends. Germline V gene sequence: CDR1 MGHRA, CDR2 YSYEKL. The CDR3 has 13 amino acids. CDR3 sequence reads: CASSQEQHYEQYF. The CDR3 DNA follows: TGCGCCAGCAGCCAAGAACAGCACTACGAGCAGTACTTC.

The chain carries TRBV7-2 and TRBJ2-3; 10 nucleotides agree with TRBD2. The germline V gene has CDR1 SGHTA and CDR2 FQGNSA. Unmatched junction bases numbered 11, after V lost 5 bases and J lost 9 bases. The CDR3 loop spans 15 amino acids. Written as DNA, the CDR3 is TGTGCCAGCAGCCCCCGCGGACTAGCGGCGACAACGCAGTATTTT. It specifies CASSPRGLAATTQYF. Combining the CDR3 with reference TRBV7-2 and TRBJ2-3 gives the whole variable domain GAGVSQSPSNKVTEKGKDVELRCDPISGHTALYWYRQSLGQGLEFLIYFQGNSAPDKSGLPSDRFSAERTGGSVSTLTIQRTQQEDSAVYLCASSPRGLAATTQYFGPGTRLTVL.

The sample holds one count of this clone. The V call is TRBV4-2, the J call TRBJ2-1; TRBD2 might be the D (7 bases). The CDR3 spans 16 residues. With 1 base removed from V and 7 bases from J, the gap between germline ends came to 17 bases. Germline values: CDR1 LGHNA, CDR2 YNFKEQ. The CDR3 reads CASSQAGRGDKNEQFF. In DNA form, the CDR3 reads TGTGCCAGCAGCCAAGCGGGTCGGGGGGACAAAAATGAGCAGTTCTTC.

V usage is TRBV7-2 and J usage is TRBJ2-7; tentatively, D is TRBD2 (5 bases). Germline-derived CDR1 and CDR2 are SGHTA and FQGNSA. Trimming cost V 5 bases and J 4 bases, with 15 bases left between them. The CDR3 covers 14 residues. As DNA, the CDR3 is TGTGCCAGCAGCAACGAGGGCGGGTCTTACGAGCAGTACTTC. Its protein is CASSNEGGSYEQYF. Full variable domain (rest looked up from reference TRBV7-2 and TRBJ2-7): GAGVSQSPSNKVTEKGKDVELRCDPISGHTALYWYRQSLGQGLEFLIYFQGNSAPDKSGLPSDRFSAERTGGSVSTLTIQRTQQEDSAVYLCASSNEGGSYEQYFGPGTRLTVT.

CDR3 loop: CASSRSFLKLRAYPSGNTIYF. CDR3 coding DNA: TGTGCCAGCAGCAGATCATTCCTCAAACTCAGGGCATACCCCTCTGGAAACACCATATATTTT. The chain combines TRBV7-3 with TRBJ1-3; a weak D match, TRBD1 (5 bases). The CDR3 totals 21 residues. Trimming left V 5 bases short and J 0 bases short, with 29 bases between. Germline V gene data show CDR1 as SGHTA and CDR2 as FQGTGA.

The chain links TRBV27 to TRBJ2-7; D is perhaps TRBD2 (7 bases). With 3 bases removed from V and 4 bases from J, the gap between germline ends came to 16 bases. Per germline, CDR1 MNHEY and CDR2 SMNVEV (reference sequence). The CDR3 extends over 15 amino acids. CDR3 coding DNA: TGTGCCAGCAGTTTGACCGGGGGGCGGTTATACGAGCAGTACTTC. Encoded protein: CASSLTGGRLYEQYF.

The V call is TRBV6-1, the J call TRBJ2-7, with 10 positions matching TRBD1. The germline V gene has CDR1 MNHNS and CDR2 SASEGT. V lost 4 bases and J lost 7; bases outside the gene matches: 10. The CDR3 totals 15 residues. The CDR3 DNA is TGTGCCAGCAGTGCTGGTGGGACAGGGGCGTGGGAGCAGTACGTC. It is translated as CASSAGGTGAWEQYV.

This clone was counted a few times. V is TRBV7-6 and J is TRBJ2-1; 7 nucleotides line up with TRBD1. The CDR3 is made up of 16 amino acids. V gave up 5 bases and J gave up 4 bases; unmatched junction bases: 11. The germline gives CDR1 SGHVS, CDR2 FNYEAQ. The DNA of the CDR3 is TGTGCCAGCAGCCCTTTTACAGGGGCTTCTTACAATGAGCAGTTCTTC. Its translation: CASSPFTGASYNEQFF.

A remark on this clone: Mismatch with germline at one junction end may stem from a read error. V is TRBV7-2 and J is TRBJ2-3, with TRBD1 as a possible D gene (5 bases). The CDR3 covers 12 residues. Per germline, CDR1 SGHTA and CDR2 FQGNSA. Here the CDR3 reads CASSPDTHTQYF. CDR3 nucleotide sequence: TGTGCCAGCAGTCCGGACACACATACGCAGTATTTT.

This clone was seen more than once but under ten times. DNA of the CDR3: TGCGCCAGCAGCTTGGGTTCGGGGGGGCCAGAGACCCAGTACTTC. Amino acid sequence: CASSLGSGGPETQYF. The chain has TRBV5-1 and TRBJ2-5, with 8 bases lining up with TRBD2. Germline V gene lookup returns CDR1 SGHRS and CDR2 YFSETQ. Trimming at V came to 0 bases and at J to 4 bases, leaving 5 bases not matched to a gene. The CDR3 consists of 15 residues.

The chain combines TRBV28 with TRBJ1-6, with a possible D match to TRBD1 (6 bases). Per the germline V gene, CDR1 is MDHEN and CDR2 is SYDVKM. The ends were cut back, 5 bases at V and 12 bases at J, with 17 bases in the middle. This CDR3 has 14 amino acids. CDR3 sequence reads: CASSIRDKWEPLHF. Here the CDR3 DNA reads TGTGCCAGCAGTATACGGGACAAATGGGAACCCCTCCACTTT.

Comments on this clone: The junction shows a germline mismatch at one end, possibly a read error. This sequence joins TRBV6-1 and TRBJ2-6; D call uncertain. The CDR3 totals 19 residues. Germline CDR1 reads MNHNS; CDR2 reads SASEGT. CDR3 residues: CASNEARQYLGSGANVLTF. CDR3 bases: TGTGCCAGCAATGAAGCTAGACAATATCTCGGCTCTGGGGCCAACGTCCTGACTTTC.

Only one count was recorded for this clone. J is TRBJ1-4 and V is TRBV7-6; TRBD1 matches 7 bases. With 5 bases clipped from V and 0 bases from J, the junction kept 6 bases outside the gene matches. This CDR3 contains 16 residues. CDR1 and CDR2 (germline): SGHVS, FNYEAQ. The DNA of the CDR3 is TGTGCCAGCAGCCGGCAGGGGGTCCCAACTAATGAAAAACTGTTTTTT. Translated, it gives CASSRQGVPTNEKLFF.

This clone turned up a few times. The chain joins TRBV7-9 to TRBJ1-6; D unclear. The germline gives CDR1 SEHNR, CDR2 FQNEAQ (reference sequence). This CDR3 has 18 amino acids. The V and J ends lost 2 bases and 2 bases respectively, with 16 bases between them. The DNA of the CDR3 is TGTGCCAGCAGCTTATGGGGAGGCTCCGGCACCTATAATTCACCCCTCCACTTT. It yields the protein CASSLWGGSGTYNSPLHF.